What follows are 27 T cell receptor beta chains derived from one specimen sequenced in a study of tissue T cells after allogeneic stem cell transplantation (dated 2022 in TCRdb). Sample time point, as interpreted from the label and publication: recipient (host-origin) PBMCs collected before allo-HCT. Library preparation employed the immunoSEQ multiplex PCR assay. TCRdb took over this immuneACCESS table, retaining in-frame rearrangements with V and J assigned. Such tables are incomplete; in checked studies, under half of the missing clones stem from an unresolved V gene, and the remainder is unexplained. Recorded for this sample are about 42,000 clones; over 85% of them occurred a single time. Approximately 3.6% of the sample is held by the ten biggest clonotypes. The sequencing used blood, collected before transplantation. All receptors come from a woman aged 35 to 70 who later had graft-versus-host disease after an allogeneic stem cell transplant.

The genes are TRBV5-8 and TRBJ1-5, with D unclear. Germline CDR1 and CDR2: SGHTS and YDEGEE. The V end lost 2 bases, the J end lost 5 bases, and 5 bases lay between the germline ends. The CDR3 totals 12 residues. The CDR3 here is CASSLPDQPQHF. The DNA of the CDR3 is TGTGCCAGCAGCTTACCGGATCAGCCCCAGCATTTT.

The chain is built from TRBV4-3 and TRBJ1-5; 8 nucleotides align to TRBD1. The CDR3 loop spans 15 amino acids. The ends lost 3 bases at V and 7 bases at J; junction bases unmatched: 8. Looked up from germline, CDR1 is LGHNA and CDR2 is YSLEER. CDR3 residues: CASSQDRDLPQPQHF. The CDR3 DNA is TGCGCCAGCAGCCAGGACAGGGATCTCCCGCAGCCCCAGCATTTT.

This chain links TRBV15 with TRBJ1-2; D remains unclear. V dropped 1 base and J dropped 7 bases, with 10 bases sitting between them. This CDR3 spans 13 amino acids. Germline loops: CDR1 LNHNV, CDR2 YYDKDF (reference sequence). CDR3 region: CATSRGDLAGYTF. The CDR3 DNA reads as TGTGCCACCAGCAGAGGGGATCTTGCTGGCTACACCTTC.

V usage is TRBV7-9 and J usage is TRBJ2-3; D ambiguous. Germline CDR1 is SEHNR and CDR2 is FQNEAQ (reference sequence). This CDR3 comprises 14 residues. Trimming removed 5 bases at V and 0 bases at J, with 9 bases between. CDR3 coding DNA: TGTGCCAGCAGCACCCGAGCTAGCACAGATACGCAGTATTTT. Its translation: CASSTRASTDTQYF.

The chain is built from TRBV9 and TRBJ2-5, with TRBD2 matching 7 bases. V lost 1 base, J lost 3 bases, and 6 bases stayed unmatched. This CDR3 region has 15 residues. CDR1 and CDR2 (germline): SGDLS, YYNGEE. CDR3 region: CASSVSGTSEETQYF. The CDR3 DNA is TGTGCCAGCAGCGTATCCGGCACTAGCGAAGAGACCCAGTACTTC.

The DNA of the CDR3 is TGTGCCAGCAGCCCGGGACTCATGAGCTCCTACAATGAGCAGTTCTTC. It is translated as CASSPGLMSSYNEQFF. V and J are TRBV5-4 and TRBJ2-1; D possibly corresponds to TRBD2 (6 bases). The CDR3 is 16 amino acids. CDR1 is SGHNT, CDR2 YYREEE, per germline (reference sequence). Deletions cut 4 bases from V and 0 bases from J, with 14 bases between.

The chain uses TRBV11-2 and TRBJ2-1; 11 bases map to TRBD1. This CDR3 has 14 amino acids. The J segment lost 6 bases and the V segment lost 5 bases, leaving 3 bases of the junction unmatched. CDR1 is SGHAT, CDR2 FQNNGV, per germline. CDR3 in amino acids: CASSQDRGLNEQFF. The CDR3 DNA is TGTGCCAGCAGCCAGGACAGGGGGCTCAATGAGCAGTTCTTC.

This chain links TRBV2 with TRBJ2-7; no firm D call. The V end lost 1 base, the J end lost 6 bases, and 7 bases lay between the germline ends. In germline, CDR1 is SNHLY, CDR2 FYNNEI. The length of the CDR3 is 12 residues. This CDR3 reads CASSEGVGEQYF. The DNA for the CDR3 is TGTGCCAGCAGTGAAGGGGTTGGCGAGCAGTACTTC.

The chain links TRBV4-2 to TRBJ1-5; D call uncertain. Germline V CDR1 and CDR2: LGHNA, YNFKEQ. Trimming removed 0 bases at V and 6 bases at J, with 9 bases between. This CDR3 region has 14 residues. The CDR3 is CASSQDEKTQPQHF. DNA of the CDR3: TGTGCCAGCAGCCAAGATGAGAAAACTCAGCCCCAGCATTTT.

The chain employs TRBV30 and TRBJ2-2, with TRBD1 identical over 10 bases. V trimming: 4 bases; J trimming: 10 bases; junction bases outside the gene matches: 9. CDR3 length: 14 residues. Germline CDR1 reads GTSNPN; CDR2 reads SVGIG (reference sequence). CDR3 sequence reads: CAWNIGQGEAELFF. The CDR3 DNA reads TGTGCCTGGAACATCGGACAGGGGGAAGCGGAGCTGTTTTTT. Drawing the rest from reference TRBV30 and TRBJ2-2, the complete variable domain is SQTIHQWPATLVQPVGSPLSLECTVEGTSNPNLYWYRQAAGRGLQLLFYSVGIGQISSEVPQNLSASRPQDRQFILSSKKLLLSDSGFYLCAWNIGQGEAELFFGEGSRLTVL.

The chain has TRBV20-1 and TRBJ1-2; no clear D. In germline, CDR1 is DFQATT, CDR2 SNEGSKA (reference sequence). CDR3 length: 11 residues. V was trimmed by 6 bases and J by 6 bases, leaving 11 bases between them. The CDR3 here is CSADRGHGYTF. The CDR3 coding sequence is TGCAGTGCCGACCGGGGTCATGGCTACACCTTC.

V and J are TRBV3-1 (or the pseudogene TRBV3-2) and TRBJ2-5, with D hard to call. Germline CDR1 and CDR2: LGHDT and YNNKEL (reference sequence). Trimming removed 4 bases from V and 2 bases from J, with 8 bases in between. The CDR3 contains 13 residues. CDR3 bases: TGTGCCAGCAGCCTTAGAGAACAAGAGACCCAGTACTTC. Translating gives CASSLREQETQYF.

The chain has TRBV2 and TRBJ1-2, with D hard to call. Germline V CDR1 and CDR2: SNHLY, FYNNEI. V dropped 8 bases and J dropped 4 bases, with 8 bases sitting between them. CDR3 length equals 11 residues. CDR3 nucleotides: TGTGCCAGCGGGAACGGCTATGGCTACACCTTC. It translates to CASGNGYGYTF.

The V gene is TRBV15, the J gene TRBJ2-7; 15 bases are a match to TRBD2. This CDR3 comprises 15 residues. Germline V lookup: CDR1 LNHNV, CDR2 YYDKDF (reference sequence). Trimming cost V 3 bases and J 4 bases; bases outside gene matches: 1. The CDR3 here is CATSRGTSGRYEQYF. The CDR3 DNA follows: TGTGCCACCAGCAGGGGGACTAGCGGGAGGTACGAGCAGTACTTC.

The chain employs TRBV6-4 and TRBJ1-2, with D tentatively TRBD1 (6 bases). The V and J ends lost 2 bases and 5 bases respectively, with 9 bases between them. The CDR3 sequence is 13 residues long. Germline CDR1 MRHNA, CDR2 SNTAGT. The CDR3 nucleotides read TGTGCCAGCAGTGACGGCAGGGGTTATGGCTACACCTTC. Amino acids: CASSDGRGYGYTF.

This clone came up once. The chain is built from TRBV12-5 and TRBJ1-1; D possibly corresponds to TRBD1 (5 bases). V was pared by 1 base and J by 1 base, with 10 bases between. Germline-derived CDR1 and CDR2 are LGHNT and FRNRAP. The CDR3 length is 15 residues. CDR3 sequence: CASGLGVTGNTEAFF. Here the CDR3 DNA reads TGTGCTAGTGGTTTGGGGGTAACAGGGAACACTGAAGCTTTCTTT.

The chain is built from TRBV19 and TRBJ1-5; tentatively, D is TRBD1 (6 bases). The V gene lost 7 bases and the J gene lost 3 bases, with 13 bases spanning the gap. The CDR3 extends over 14 amino acids. The germline gives CDR1 LNHDA, CDR2 SQIVND (reference sequence). The CDR3 nucleotides are TGTGCCAGTAACGCGGACAGCTACAATCAGCCCCAGCATTTT. This codes for CASNADSYNQPQHF.

V is TRBV15 and J is TRBJ2-1; 8 bases are shared with TRBD2. The CDR3 length is 15 residues. The V and J ends lost 4 bases and 3 bases, in that order; junction bases with no gene match: 5. Germline V gene data show CDR1 as LNHNV and CDR2 as YYDKDF (reference sequence). The CDR3 DNA sequence: TGTGCCACCAGCACCGGGAGGGACTACTACAATGAGCAGTTCTTC. This codes for CATSTGRDYYNEQFF.

This chain links TRBV10-3 with TRBJ2-1, with D tentatively TRBD2 (5 bases). CDR3 length: 13 residues. V gave up 4 bases and J gave up 4 bases, with 8 bases separating them. Germline assignment: CDR1 ENHRY and CDR2 SYGVKD. The CDR3 coding sequence is TGTGCCATCAGTGTGAGACTATACAATGAGCAGTTCTTC. Translation gives CAISVRLYNEQFF.

V is TRBV5-1 and J is TRBJ2-7; 10 bases fit TRBD2. Germline assignment: CDR1 SGHRS and CDR2 YFSETQ. The ends lost 4 bases at V and 4 bases at J; junction bases unmatched: 8. The CDR3 is made up of 15 amino acids. The CDR3 region is CASSQTGTSDYEQYF. For the CDR3, the DNA is TGCGCCAGCAGCCAGACCGGGACTAGCGATTACGAGCAGTACTTC.

The chain carries TRBV14 and TRBJ2-1; 7 bases fit TRBD1. The germline V gene has CDR1 SGHDN and CDR2 FVKESK. The CDR3 runs 15 residues. V shed 4 bases, J shed 0 bases, and the junction held 3 bases outside the gene matches. This CDR3 is CASSLRTGSYNEQFF. DNA of the CDR3: TGTGCCAGCAGCCTAAGGACAGGCTCCTACAATGAGCAGTTCTTC.

The chain employs TRBV6-2 or TRBV6-3 and TRBJ1-5, with D uncertain. The CDR3 consists of 15 residues. Trimming shortened V by 2 bases and J by 1 base, and 9 bases separated the two germline ends. Germline assignment: CDR1 MNHEY and CDR2 SVGEGT. CDR3 residues: CASSYASRSNQPQHF. The CDR3 DNA follows: TGTGCCAGCAGTTACGCCTCGAGAAGCAATCAGCCCCAGCATTTT.

The chain employs TRBV28 and TRBJ1-5; D remains ambiguous. CDR3 length: 13 amino acids. Germline V gene lookup returns CDR1 MDHEN and CDR2 SYDVKM. The germline V and J ends were trimmed by 7 bases and 4 bases, with 11 bases remaining between them. CDR3 sequence reads: CASNGVRNQPQHF. DNA of the CDR3: TGTGCCAGCAATGGGGTAAGAAATCAGCCCCAGCATTTT.

In its sample, this clone was seen once. The chain uses TRBV19 and TRBJ2-1; TRBD2 aligns across 10 bases. This CDR3 comprises 17 residues. Trimming cost V 6 bases and J 8 bases; bases outside gene matches: 16. CDR1 and CDR2 from the germline V gene are LNHDA and SQIVND (reference sequence). The CDR3: CASSDPRGSGRRDEQFF. As DNA, the CDR3 is TGTGCCAGTAGCGACCCCCGCGGTAGCGGGAGGAGGGATGAGCAGTTCTTC.

V gene TRBV28 combines with J gene TRBJ1-5, with D perhaps matching TRBD1 (5 bases). This CDR3 comprises 12 residues. The germline V gene encodes CDR1 MDHEN and CDR2 SYDVKM. V lost 6 bases and J lost 6, with 9 bases in between. Written as DNA, the CDR3 is TGTGCCAGCAGGGGGGATATTCAGCCCCAGCATTTT. Encoded protein: CASRGDIQPQHF.

The rearrangement uses TRBV7-2 and TRBJ2-2, with TRBD2 matching over 12 bases. V lost 5 bases and J lost 5; bases outside the gene matches: 6. Germline lookup yields CDR1 SGHTA and CDR2 FQGNSA. The CDR3 covers 16 residues. In nucleotides, the CDR3 is TGTGCCAGCAGCGTGACTAGCGGGAGAGGTACCGGGGAGCTGTTTTTT. It translates to CASSVTSGRGTGELFF.

This chain connects TRBV5-1 to TRBJ2-7; no definite D call. Germline V gives CDR1 SGHRS, CDR2 YFSETQ. This CDR3 comprises 10 residues. Trimming took 4 bases from V and 4 from J, leaving 3 bases between them. The CDR3 DNA reads TGCGCCAGCAGCAAGTACGAGCAGTACTTC. Translating it yields CASSKYEQYF.